One and the same sample provided the 17 T cell receptor beta chains below, sequenced in a study of T-cell memory formation after mild COVID-19. TCRdb re-called the 5' RACE reads with MiXCR, one entry per CDR3 protein. Seen here are under 300,000 distinct CDR3 sequences, 9.4% observed once, and the top ten hold around a fifth. The sample taken for sequencing was PBMCs or a T cell subset sorted from them (not recorded which). The receptor source for this set is a man aged 18 to 29 who had mild COVID-19 (a few samples of this study predate the infection). Cell type and time point are not known.

There are a few counts of this clonotype. The chain employs TRBV20-1 and TRBJ1-4; no definite D call. The V end was cut by 0 bases, the J end by 8 bases, with 13 bases between. Germline V lookup: CDR1 DFQATT, CDR2 SNEGSKA (reference sequence). The CDR3 is 14 amino acids. The CDR3, as DNA: TGCAGTGCTAGAGATGGGCAGCTTTGGGAAAAACTGTTTTTT. The encoded protein is CSARDGQLWEKLFF.

The CDR3 protein is CSVGAGAGTEAFF. DNA of the CDR3: TGCAGCGTTGGGGCAGGGGCAGGCACTGAAGCTTTCTTT. The rearrangement joins TRBV29-1 to TRBJ1-1, with a tentative D call TRBD1 (6 bases). Germline V gives CDR1 SQVTM, CDR2 ANQGSEA. This CDR3 has 13 amino acids. Trimming removed 4 bases at V and 4 bases at J, with 13 bases between. Drawing the rest from reference TRBV29-1 and TRBJ1-1, the complete variable domain is SAVISQKPSRDICQRGTSLTIQCQVDSQVTMMFWYRQQPGQSLTLIATANQGSEATYESGFVIDKFPISRPNLTFSTLTVSNMSPEDSSIYLCSVGAGAGTEAFFGQGTRLTVV.

The V and J genes are TRBV6-2 or TRBV6-3 and TRBJ2-7, with TRBD1 matching 11 bases. CDR1 is MNHEY and CDR2 is SVGEGT in the germline V gene. With 10 bases clipped from V and 9 bases from J, the junction kept 8 bases outside the gene matches. The CDR3 has 12 amino acids. CDR3 DNA sequence: TGTGCCACCGGACAGGGGGCCTTAGGGCAGTACGTC. It translates to CATGQGALGQYV.

CDR3 sequence: CASSEKGRAQETQYF. The CDR3 nucleotides are TGCGCCAGCAGTGAGAAGGGCAGGGCCCAAGAGACCCAGTACTTC. The chain employs TRBV10-2 and TRBJ2-5; D perhaps matches TRBD1 (5 bases). Deletions cut 2 bases from V and 1 base from J, with 11 bases between. The CDR3 runs to 15 residues. Germline V gives CDR1 WSHSY, CDR2 SAAADI.

This clonotype was seen many times. This chain connects TRBV6-2 or TRBV6-3 to TRBJ1-4; D is unclear. There are 14 residues in the CDR3. Germline V gene lookup returns CDR1 MNHEY and CDR2 SVGEGT. Trimming stripped 6 bases from V and 7 bases from J, with 15 bases between. The CDR3 DNA reads TGTGCCAGCAGCCTCCAACTCGGTGTTGAAAAACTGTTTTTT. Protein: CASSLQLGVEKLFF.

The J gene is TRBJ1-1, the V gene TRBV7-9, with a weak D call TRBD1 (5 bases). The CDR3 spans 12 residues. V dropped 5 bases and J dropped 11 bases, with 15 bases sitting between them. CDR1 and CDR2 from the germline V gene are SEHNR and FQNEAQ (reference sequence). CDR3 protein: CASSTQQAGAFF. CDR3 sequence (DNA): TGTGCCAGCAGCACCCAACAGGCTGGGGCTTTCTTT.

The rearrangement links TRBV20-1 to TRBJ2-1, with D perhaps being TRBD1 or TRBD2 (5 bases each). There are 16 residues in the CDR3. CDR1 and CDR2 from the germline V gene are DFQATT and SNEGSKA (reference sequence). V lost 1 base and J lost 7, with 20 bases in between. The CDR3 spells CSARGGEWTLVNEQFF. The CDR3 region has the DNA TGCAGTGCTAGAGGGGGCGAATGGACTCTGGTAAATGAGCAGTTCTTC.

A note on this clonotype: At one end the junction does not follow the germline gene, possibly because of a read error. V gene TRBV4-1 combines with J gene TRBJ2-1; TRBD2 might be the D (7 bases). Germline V lookup: CDR1 MGHRA, CDR2 YSYEKL. The CDR3 is 15 residues long. The CDR3 loop is CASSKDGSGGDEQFF. In DNA, the CDR3 is TGCGCCAGCAGCAAAGATGGGTCGGGGGGCGATGAGCAGTTCTTC.

This clonotype was found a few times. The chain is built from TRBV4-2 and TRBJ2-5; possible D gene TRBD1, 5 bases. Trimming cost V 4 bases and J 4 bases, with 10 bases left between them. The CDR3 covers 13 residues. Germline V gene data show CDR1 as LGHNA and CDR2 as YNFKEQ. The CDR3 DNA follows: TGTGCCAGCAGCCGAGAAAGGGGAGAGACCCAGTACTTC. Translating gives CASSRERGETQYF.

As to this clonotype: A read error may account for a junction end that differs from germline. The chain carries TRBV5-4 and TRBJ2-3; tentative D call: TRBD1 (6 bases). This CDR3 is built from 15 residues. Germline assignment: CDR1 SGHNT and CDR2 YYREEE (reference sequence). CDR3 protein: CASSLEITGLDTQYF. The CDR3 nucleotides read TGTGCCAGCAGTTTGGAGATTACAGGGTTGGATACGCAGTATTTT.

In this sample, this clonotype turned up many times. The chain carries TRBV20-1 and TRBJ1-1, with D hard to call. Trimming cost V 0 bases and J 1 base, with 15 bases left between them. This CDR3 spans 16 amino acids. The germline V gene has CDR1 DFQATT and CDR2 SNEGSKA (reference sequence). The CDR3 nucleotides are TGCAGTGCTAGAGATTTTAGGAGAGCCCCGAACACTGAAGCTTTCTTT. This translates into CSARDFRRAPNTEAFF.

The rearrangement links TRBV6-2 or TRBV6-3 to TRBJ1-2; a weak D match, TRBD1 (6 bases). This CDR3 contains 15 residues. CDR1 and CDR2 (germline): MNHEY, SVGEGT. V was shortened by 0 bases and J by 8 bases, with 16 bases between the two germline ends. CDR3 protein: CASSYSPGDLQGYTF. The CDR3 DNA reads as TGTGCCAGCAGTTACTCACCAGGGGATCTTCAAGGCTACACCTTC.

The chain has TRBV5-1 and TRBJ2-1, with TRBD1 as a possible D gene (6 bases). The CDR3 has 17 residues. Deletions cut 2 bases from V and 5 bases from J, with 20 bases between. Germline lookup yields CDR1 SGHRS and CDR2 YFSETQ. The CDR3 bases are TGCGCCAGCAGCTTTGGGTCGACAGGCCCCCTGGACAATGAGCAGTTCTTC. Its protein is CASSFGSTGPLDNEQFF.

This sequence joins TRBV5-1 and TRBJ2-3; D is perhaps TRBD1 (6 bases). Germline CDR1 is SGHRS and CDR2 is YFSETQ. With 4 bases removed from V and 0 bases from J, the gap between germline ends came to 12 bases. This CDR3 is built from 15 residues. The DNA of the CDR3 is TGCGCCAGCAGCCGGACAGCGATTAGCACAGATACGCAGTATTTT. It yields the protein CASSRTAISTDTQYF.

J is TRBJ2-1 and V is TRBV15, with D possibly TRBD2 on 5 matching bases. With 5 bases removed from V and 0 bases from J, the gap between germline ends came to 11 bases. The length of the CDR3 is 15 residues. Germline CDR1 and CDR2: LNHNV and YYDKDF (reference sequence). The CDR3: CATSPGRGSYNEQFF. The DNA for the CDR3 is TGTGCCACCAGCCCTGGCCGGGGCTCCTACAATGAGCAGTTCTTC.

J is TRBJ2-1 and V is TRBV5-1; 15 bases are shared with TRBD2. Per germline, CDR1 SGHRS and CDR2 YFSETQ. The CDR3 contains 18 residues. V lost 6 bases, J lost 0 bases, and 7 bases stayed unmatched. The CDR3 nucleotides are TGCGCCAGCACCTCGGGACTAGCGGGGGGAAGCTCCTACAATGAGCAGTTCTTC. This encodes CASTSGLAGGSSYNEQFF. Full variable domain (missing parts from reference TRBV5-1 and TRBJ2-1): KAGVTQTPRYLIKTRGQQVTLSCSPISGHRSVSWYQQTPGQGLQFLFEYFSETQRNKGNFPGRFSGRQFSNSRSEMNVSTLELGDSALYLCASTSGLAGGSSYNEQFFGPGTRLTVL.

This clonotype was detected only a few times. The rearrangement uses TRBV7-9 and TRBJ2-7, with D possibly called TRBD1 or TRBD2 (6 bases each). The CDR3 sequence is 14 residues long. CDR1 SEHNR and CDR2 FQNEAQ come from the germline V gene (reference sequence). V was shortened by 5 bases and J by 6 bases, with 17 bases between the two germline ends. The chain's CDR3 is CASSLPTGAGEQYF. The DNA of the CDR3 is TGTGCCAGCAGCCTACCGACGGGGGCGGGCGAGCAGTACTTC.